The next 5 T cell receptor beta chains were all read from a single sample in a study of PD-1 blockade in classical Hodgkin lymphoma. All trial patients relapsed after autologous stem cell transplantation. Profiling relied on immunoSEQ multiplex PCR, and the TCRdb table lists in-frame clones only, not all of them. The table records about 21,000 clones, about 64% of them present only once. The sample was peripheral blood mononuclear cells (PBMCs), taken at baseline. The source is a human donor with classical Hodgkin lymphoma.

The rearrangement uses TRBV6-1 and TRBJ2-7, with D maybe TRBD1 (5 bases). V was trimmed by 2 bases and J by 3 bases, leaving 14 bases between them. The CDR3 runs 15 residues. The germline gives CDR1 MNHNS, CDR2 SASEGT. The CDR3 reads CASSETWGSGYEQYF. The CDR3 DNA sequence: TGTGCCAGCAGTGAAACGTGGGGCTCGGGCTACGAGCAGTACTTC.

V and J are TRBV6-5 and TRBJ2-5, with 11 bases aligning to TRBD1. The J call may be wrong; the DNA end is better matched by TRBJ2-7. The CDR3 is 13 amino acids. Germline lookup yields CDR1 MNHEY and CDR2 SVGAGI. This chain's CDR3 is CASSGTGGYEQYF. The CDR3 DNA sequence: TGTGCCAGCAGTGGGACAGGGGGCTACGAGCAGTACTTC.

V gene TRBV30 combines with J gene TRBJ2-7, with D tentatively TRBD2 (5 bases). V lost 3 bases to trimming and J lost 7 bases, with 16 bases between them. This CDR3 contains 13 residues. CDR1 is GTSNPN, CDR2 SVGIG, per germline (reference sequence). The CDR3 DNA is TGTGCCTGGAGCGCGACGGGGTTGGGTGAGCAGTACTTC. Encoded protein: CAWSATGLGEQYF.

This rearrangement joins TRBV4-1 to TRBJ2-3; a weak D match, TRBD2 (6 bases). The V and J ends lost 0 bases and 4 bases respectively, with 11 bases between them. The CDR3 consists of 15 residues. CDR1 is MGHRA and CDR2 is YSYEKL in the germline V gene. The CDR3 reads CASSQDGGKADTQYF. CDR3 in DNA: TGCGCCAGCAGCCAAGATGGCGGGAAGGCAGATACGCAGTATTTT.

This rearrangement joins TRBV29-1 to TRBJ2-7; D perhaps matches TRBD1 (6 bases). Germline CDR1 reads SQVTM; CDR2 reads ANQGSEA. The CDR3 spans 11 residues. V was trimmed by 5 bases and J by 2 bases, leaving 7 bases between them. The CDR3: CSVQGTYEQYF. CDR3 nucleotide sequence: TGCAGCGTTCAGGGGACCTACGAGCAGTACTTC.